This TCR beta chain was sequenced during a study of metastatic and nonmetastatic thyroid tumors. The CDR3 consists of 14 residues. Trimming shortened V by 1 base and J by 3 bases, and 9 bases separated the two germline ends. The V gene's germline CDR1 is LGHDT and CDR2 YNNKEL (reference sequence). TCRdb reprocessed the PCR reads via MiXCR. The sample records more than 85,000 clones, around 7.8% being singletons. This clone was seen at least ten times. Treatment of any kind had been given to no patient before thyroid surgery. The origin of this receptor is a female donor with papillary thyroid cancer or a benign thyroid nodule (not recorded which). Some clones in this sample may be carry-over from other donors' samples. This sequence joins TRBV3-1 and TRBJ1-1; possibly TRBD1 for D (5 bases). Material: blood. The CDR3 loop is CASSQGMGDTEAFF. CDR3 DNA sequence: TGTGCCAGCAGCCAAGGGATGGGGGACACTGAAGCTTTCTTT.